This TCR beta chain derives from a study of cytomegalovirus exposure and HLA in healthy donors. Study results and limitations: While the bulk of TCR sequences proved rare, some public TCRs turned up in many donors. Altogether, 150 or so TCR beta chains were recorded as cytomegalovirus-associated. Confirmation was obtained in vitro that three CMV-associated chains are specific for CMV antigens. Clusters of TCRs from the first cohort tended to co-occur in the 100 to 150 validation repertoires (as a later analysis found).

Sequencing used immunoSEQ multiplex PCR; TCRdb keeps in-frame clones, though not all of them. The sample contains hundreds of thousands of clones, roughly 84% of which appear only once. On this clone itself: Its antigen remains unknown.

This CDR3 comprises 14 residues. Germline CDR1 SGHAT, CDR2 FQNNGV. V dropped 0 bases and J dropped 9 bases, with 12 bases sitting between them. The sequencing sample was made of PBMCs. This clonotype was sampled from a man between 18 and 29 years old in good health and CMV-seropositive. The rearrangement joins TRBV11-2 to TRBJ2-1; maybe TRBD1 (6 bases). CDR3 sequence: CASSLDRGSGEQFF. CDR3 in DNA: TGTGCCAGCAGCTTAGACAGGGGAAGCGGTGAGCAGTTCTTC.